This TCR beta chain is from a study of shared clonotypes between healthy human individuals. Across the whole study: The donor group consisted of two women and a few men, aged 18 to 49.

Healthy HIV-negative adults without recent acute infections or vaccinations served as donors. Clones were sequenced by immunoSEQ multiplex PCR, and TCRdb holds only the in-frame ones, with some missing. The sample records about 520,000 clones, around 73% being singletons. This CDR3 comprises 14 residues. Germline lookup yields CDR1 MNHEY and CDR2 SVGAGI. The germline V and J ends were trimmed by 2 bases and 3 bases, with 11 bases remaining between them. Remarks on this clone: The antigen remains unidentified. Additional DNA sequences in this sample encode the identical CDR3.

Overall study results and limits: Exclusively blood specimens were collected; tissue repertoires likely differ. Sequencing depth was expected to affect clonotype sharing among donors.

The chain recombines TRBV6-5 with TRBJ2-7; weak D call: TRBD1 (6 bases). This clonotype was sampled from a woman in her thirties or forties in good health. Some clones in this sample may be carry-over from other donors' samples. Sequencing used PBMCs. The CDR3 coding sequence is TGTGCCAGCAGTTACGGGCAGGGGTACTACGAGCAGTACTTC. Its protein product is CASSYGQGYYEQYF.